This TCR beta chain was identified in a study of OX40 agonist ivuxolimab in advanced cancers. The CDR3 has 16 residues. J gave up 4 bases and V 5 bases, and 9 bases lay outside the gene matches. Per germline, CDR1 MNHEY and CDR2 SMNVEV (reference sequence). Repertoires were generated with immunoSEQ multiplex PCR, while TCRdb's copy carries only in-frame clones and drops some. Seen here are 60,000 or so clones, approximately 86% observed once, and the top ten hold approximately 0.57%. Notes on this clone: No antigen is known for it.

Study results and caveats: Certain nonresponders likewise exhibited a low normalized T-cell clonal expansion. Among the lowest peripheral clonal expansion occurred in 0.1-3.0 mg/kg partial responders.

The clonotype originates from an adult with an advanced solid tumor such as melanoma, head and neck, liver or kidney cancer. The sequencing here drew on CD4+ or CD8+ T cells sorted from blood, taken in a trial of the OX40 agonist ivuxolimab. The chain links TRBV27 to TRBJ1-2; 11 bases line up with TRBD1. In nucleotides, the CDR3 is TGTGCCAGCAGTATGTCACCGGGACAGGGGGTCTATGGCTACACCTTC. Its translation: CASSMSPGQGVYGYTF.